The 14 T cell receptor beta chains below were found in one sample sequenced in a study of cytomegalovirus exposure and HLA in healthy donors. Use of 60 Vbeta and 13 Jbeta primers characterized the PCR. Libraries were prepared by immunoSEQ multiplex PCR; TCRdb keeps only in-frame clonotypes and omits some of them. The data contain approximately 100,000 clones, 64% of them seen just once; the ten biggest clones take up around 3.5%. Sequenced material: PBMCs. Every receptor here comes from a man aged 60 to 69 in good health and CMV-seronegative.

This clone was counted only a few times. The rearrangement links TRBV18 to TRBJ1-4; 7 bases are shared with TRBD1. Germline assignment: CDR1 KGHSH and CDR2 LQKENI. This CDR3 has 16 amino acids. The junction had 14 bases not matched to a gene; V was cut back by 6 bases and J by 7 bases. CDR3 in amino acids: CASSPDPDRVGEKLFF. As DNA, the CDR3 is TGTGCCAGCTCGCCCGACCCTGACAGGGTTGGTGAAAAACTGTTTTTT.

The gene calls are TRBV30 and TRBJ1-1; 8 nucleotides match TRBD1. Trimming at V came to 2 bases and at J to 5 bases, leaving 10 bases not matched to a gene. The CDR3 has 15 amino acids. Germline V CDR1 and CDR2: GTSNPN, SVGIG (reference sequence). CDR3 sequence (DNA): TGTGCCTGGAGTCGAGGACAGGGTATGTTGACTGAAGCTTTCTTT. Encoded protein: CAWSRGQGMLTEAFF.

The sample holds a few counts of this clone. The chain couples TRBV5-4 to TRBJ2-1; 12 bases fit TRBD1. There are 16 residues in the CDR3. V shed 0 bases, J shed 9 bases, and the junction held 7 bases outside the gene matches. The germline V gene encodes CDR1 SGHNT and CDR2 YYREEE (reference sequence). In DNA, the CDR3 is TGTGCCAGCAGCTTGGCCGGGGACAGGGGGCTGGGTGAGCAGTTCTTC. It specifies CASSLAGDRGLGEQFF.

The chain is built from TRBV5-6 and TRBJ2-3, with TRBD2 as a possible D gene (6 bases). There are 15 residues in the CDR3. Germline loops: CDR1 SGHDT, CDR2 YYEEEE. Trimming shortened V by 2 bases and J by 0 bases, and 10 bases separated the two germline ends. Written as DNA, the CDR3 is TGTGCCAGCAGCTTCCAGCGGGTTAGCACAGATACGCAGTATTTT. Its translation: CASSFQRVSTDTQYF. Together with reference TRBV5-6 and TRBJ2-3, the CDR3 gives the full variable domain: DAGVTQSPTHLIKTRGQQVTLRCSPKSGHDTVSWYQQALGQGPQFIFQYYEEEERQRGNFPDRFSGHQFPNYSSELNVNALLLGDSALYLCASSFQRVSTDTQYFGPGTRLTVL.

The V gene is TRBV18, the J gene TRBJ2-3; D might be TRBD2 (5 bases). This CDR3 is 14 amino acids long. Germline CDR1 is KGHSH and CDR2 is LQKENI. V lost 3 bases and J 4 bases, leaving 11 bases between the germline ends. CDR3 in DNA: TGTGCCAGCTCACCTATTACTAGTCCAGATACGCAGTATTTT. Amino acids: CASSPITSPDTQYF.

This chain uses TRBV5-4 with TRBJ2-7, with D possibly TRBD1 on 5 matching bases. This CDR3 is 13 amino acids long. Deletions cut 1 base from V and 2 bases from J, with 7 bases between. Germline V gene sequence: CDR1 SGHNT, CDR2 YYREEE (reference sequence). The CDR3 DNA reads as TGTGCCAGCAGCTTGTCAGGGACCTACGAGCAGTACTTC. Translation gives CASSLSGTYEQYF.

This sequence joins TRBV5-1 and TRBJ1-6; maybe TRBD1 (6 bases). Trimming stripped 3 bases from V and 5 bases from J, with 24 bases between. Germline V CDR1 and CDR2: SGHRS, YFSETQ. The CDR3 has 19 amino acids. In nucleotides, the CDR3 is TGCGCCAGCAGCTCGGAAAACAGGGCCCTAAATCGGAATAATTCACCCCTCCACTTT. It is translated as CASSSENRALNRNNSPLHF.

The sample holds a few counts of this clone. The chain uses TRBV7-8 and TRBJ2-7; tentative D call: TRBD1 (5 bases). Germline V CDR1 and CDR2: SGHVS, FQNEAQ. V gave up 1 base and J gave up 0 bases, with 10 bases separating them. The CDR3 is 15 amino acids. The CDR3 here is CASSLGQLSSYEQYF. The CDR3 DNA is TGTGCCAGCAGCTTAGGACAGCTGAGCTCCTACGAGCAGTACTTC. The complete variable domain, with remaining parts taken from reference TRBV7-8 and TRBJ2-7, reads GAGVSQSPRYKVAKRGQDVALRCDPISGHVSLFWYQQALGQGPEFLTYFQNEAQLDKSGLPSDRFFAERPEGSVSTLKIQRTQQEDSAVYLCASSLGQLSSYEQYFGPGTRLTVT.

This clone was detected once. The chain combines TRBV2 with TRBJ1-4; 8 bases map to TRBD1. J was trimmed by 5 bases and V by 1 base; bases with no gene match: 6. The length of the CDR3 is 16 residues. Germline V gene data show CDR1 as SNHLY and CDR2 as FYNNEI. The CDR3 DNA reads TGTGCCAGCAGTGAAGGAGGACAGGGCCTCAATGAAAAACTGTTTTTT. It codes for CASSEGGQGLNEKLFF. Full variable domain (missing parts from reference TRBV2 and TRBJ1-4): EPEVTQTPSHQVTQMGQEVILRCVPISNHLYFYWYRQILGQKVEFLVSFYNNEISEKSEIFDDQFSVERPDGSNFTLKIRSTKLEDSAMYFCASSEGGQGLNEKLFFGSGTQLSVL.

This chain links TRBV28 with TRBJ2-5; 11 bases align to TRBD2. Germline V gives CDR1 MDHEN, CDR2 SYDVKM. CDR3 length: 15 residues. After removal of 4 bases from V and 5 bases from J, the junction contained 6 bases not matched to a gene. The CDR3 loop is CASSSLAGGRETQYF. The CDR3 DNA reads TGTGCCAGCAGTTCCCTAGCGGGGGGACGGGAGACCCAGTACTTC.

This clone came up a few times. The rearrangement uses TRBV10-3 and TRBJ1-5; D gene unclear. The CDR3 spans 13 residues. Trimming pared 5 bases from V and 6 bases from J, leaving 11 bases between. CDR1 and CDR2 (germline): ENHRY, SYGVKD. CDR3 sequence: CAISTLGSQPQHF. CDR3 coding DNA: TGTGCCATCAGTACCTTGGGGAGTCAGCCCCAGCATTTT.

The table lists this clone with many counts. V is TRBV11-3 and J is TRBJ2-1; the match to TRBD2 covers 11 bases. V was pared by 2 bases and J by 3 bases, with 6 bases of the junction left unmatched. The CDR3 loop spans 17 amino acids. The germline V gene has CDR1 SGHNT and CDR2 YENEEA. The CDR3 protein is CASSLTATSGSYNEQFF. The CDR3 nucleotides read TGTGCCAGCAGCTTAACGGCTACTAGCGGGAGCTACAATGAGCAGTTCTTC. The complete variable domain, with remaining parts taken from reference TRBV11-3 and TRBJ2-1, reads EAGVVQSPRYKIIEKKQPVAFWCNPISGHNTLYWYLQNLGQGPELLIRYENEEAVDDSQLPKDRFSAERLKGVDSTLKIQPAELGDSAVYLCASSLTATSGSYNEQFFGPGTRLTVL.

The sample holds a few counts of this clone. The rearrangement joins TRBV18 to TRBJ1-1; D gene uncertain. This CDR3 is built from 13 residues. Looked up from germline, CDR1 is KGHSH and CDR2 is LQKENI. V dropped 0 bases and J dropped 5 bases, with 7 bases sitting between them. The CDR3 region is CASSPPIRTEAFF. CDR3 nucleotide sequence: TGTGCCAGCTCACCACCGATACGGACTGAAGCTTTCTTT.

This chain connects TRBV29-1 to TRBJ1-1; D is possibly TRBD1 (6 bases). The CDR3 sequence is 12 residues long. The V and J ends lost 5 bases and 7 bases respectively, with 14 bases between them. Germline CDR1 reads SQVTM; CDR2 reads ANQGSEA. CDR3 DNA: TGCAGCGTTAAACAGGGCGTGGGTGAAGCTTTCTTT. Its protein product is CSVKQGVGEAFF.